One T cell receptor (beta chain) is described in this entry. Per germline, CDR1 LNHNV and CDR2 YYDKDF (reference sequence). This CDR3 is 15 amino acids long. V shed 4 bases, J shed 7 bases, and the junction held 7 bases outside the gene matches. The sample is drawn from a study of blood T cell repertoires in COVID-19. The assay was immunoSEQ multiplex PCR, and TCRdb's table has in-frame clones only and misses some. The sample records 200,000 to 250,000 clones, 70% to 85% being singletons. The sequenced sample consisted of PBMCs or T cells enriched from blood (not recorded which). The chain recombines TRBV15 with TRBJ1-6, with 7 nucleotides matching TRBD1. The source is a woman aged 40 to 50 with acute COVID-19. The CDR3 DNA sequence: TGTGCCACCAGCACACAGACAGGGACAAATTCACCCCTCCACTTT. Its translation: CATSTQTGTNSPLHF.